This TCR beta chain was captured by sequencing in a study of beta chain features in type 1 diabetes. Study-level information: All samples together contributed more than 90,000,000 sorted cells for examination. Findings and caveats of the study: Healthy donors had naive, central memory and Treg TCRB repertoires that appeared less similar than those seen among patients.

In this sample, this clone turned up a few times. Its antigen is unknown. CDR1 is GTSNPN, CDR2 SVGIG, per germline (reference sequence). V was pared by 4 bases and J by 3 bases, with 16 bases between. This CDR3 has 14 residues. Sequencing targeted expressed TCRB transcripts, as all isolated RNA had been reverse transcribed. Only in-frame clones appear in the TCRdb table, and some are missing; sequencing was by immunoSEQ multiplex PCR. The sample contains roughly 250,000 clones, about 9.3% of which appear only once. The J gene is TRBJ2-7, the V gene TRBV30; the D gene is possibly TRBD1 (5 bases). The clonotype was recovered from a young woman in good health. What was sequenced was naive CD4+ T cells from blood. This CDR3 reads CAWNRQSGIYEQYF. The CDR3 DNA sequence: TGTGCCTGGAACCGACAGTCGGGCATCTACGAGCAGTACTTC.